The 24 T cell receptor beta chains listed next were all sequenced from one sample in a study of blood T cell repertoires in COVID-19. Data came from immunoSEQ multiplex PCR; TCRdb stores just in-frame clones and leaves some out. The table includes about 160,000 clones, approximately 80% detected once. Input material: PBMCs or T cells enriched from blood (not recorded which). The source of these receptors is a woman aged 55-69 years who had recovered from COVID-19.

Here the CDR3 DNA reads TGTGCCAGCAGTTTAACCCGGTTGGGGAGAACAAACTACAATGAGCAGTTCTTC. Amino acid sequence: CASSLTRLGRTNYNEQFF. The chain has TRBV27 and TRBJ2-1; D might be TRBD2 (5 bases). This CDR3 has 18 amino acids. The V end was cut by 2 bases, the J end by 3 bases, with 20 bases between. Germline V gives CDR1 MNHEY, CDR2 SMNVEV (reference sequence).

The chain is built from TRBV24-1 and TRBJ2-3; 9 bases agree with TRBD2. CDR1 and CDR2 (germline): KGHDR, SFDVKD. CDR3 size: 13 residues. J was trimmed by 5 bases and V by 6 bases; bases with no gene match: 2. The DNA of the CDR3 is TGTGCCACCAGTAGCGGGGGGCTAGATACGCAGTATTTT. This sequence encodes CATSSGGLDTQYF.

This chain joins TRBV6-7 and TRBJ1-6; weak D call: TRBD1 (6 bases). TRBV6-7 is treated as an ORF (open reading frame) with a function not yet certain. This CDR3 is built from 15 residues. V was cut by 4 bases and J by 9 bases, with 16 bases left in between. The CDR3 nucleotides read TGTGCCAGCAGTTGGAACAGGGAGAATAGTTCACCCCTCCACTTT. Translated: CASSWNRENSSPLHF.

This clone was seen more than once but under ten times. A junction end diverges from the germline sequence, so it may reflect a read error. This chain uses TRBV18 with TRBJ2-7, with 7 positions matching TRBD1. Germline V lookup: CDR1 KGHSH, CDR2 LQKENI. This CDR3 has 14 residues. The CDR3 region has the DNA TGTGCCAGCTCACAAGGGACAGACCTCTACGGGCAGTACTTC. Its protein product is CASSQGTDLYGQYF. The complete variable domain, with remaining parts taken from reference TRBV18 and TRBJ2-7, reads NAGVMQNPRHLVRRRGQEARLRCSPMKGHSHVYWYRQLPEEGLKFMVYLQKENIIDESGMPKERFSAEFPKEGPSILRIQQVVRGDSAAYFCASSQGTDLYGQYFGPGTRLTVT.

The chain joins TRBV4-2 to TRBJ2-1; 8 nucleotides align to TRBD1. Germline V CDR1 and CDR2: LGHNA, YNFKEQ. The CDR3 consists of 15 residues. J lost 15 bases, V lost 0 bases, and 13 bases had no gene match. As DNA, the CDR3 is TGTGCCAGCAGCCAAGATTGGCTGTCGGACAGGGAAAGGTTCTTC. Amino acid sequence: CASSQDWLSDRERFF.

This clone was counted ten times or more. The chain uses TRBV7-6 and TRBJ1-2; 7 bases match TRBD1. With 4 bases clipped from V and 13 bases from J, the junction kept 6 bases outside the gene matches. Germline assignment: CDR1 SGHVS and CDR2 FNYEAQ. The CDR3 runs to 11 residues. The CDR3, as DNA: TGTGCCAGCAGCTCGACAGGGTTAACCACCTTC. Translating gives CASSSTGLTTF.

The chain recombines TRBV5-4 with TRBJ2-6; the match to TRBD1 covers 10 bases. The CDR3 loop spans 17 amino acids. The ends lost 5 bases at V and 1 base at J; junction bases unmatched: 6. In germline, CDR1 is SGHNT, CDR2 YYREEE (reference sequence). The CDR3 sequence is CASRRQGAVSGANVLTF. In DNA form, the CDR3 reads TGTGCCAGCAGGCGACAGGGGGCGGTATCTGGGGCCAACGTCCTGACTTTC.

V is TRBV18 and J is TRBJ1-3; a possible D gene is TRBD1 (5 bases). V lost 6 bases, J lost 3 bases, and 15 bases lay in between. The CDR3 runs to 15 residues. CDR1 and CDR2 from the germline V gene are KGHSH and LQKENI. CDR3 coding DNA: TGTGCCAGCTCCCAGGGTGTCGTAGTTGGAAACACCATATATTTT. It codes for CASSQGVVVGNTIYF.

The rearrangement joins TRBV23-1 to TRBJ2-7, with 8 bases lining up with TRBD1. TRBV23-1 is an ORF, and what it does is uncertain. The length of the CDR3 is 15 residues. V shed 2 bases and J 6 bases; nucleotides not matched to a gene: 9. The CDR3 coding sequence is TGCGCCAGCAGTCAACCGGACAGGGACCCTAGCGAGCAGTACTTC. Its translation: CASSQPDRDPSEQYF.

This sequence joins TRBV3-1 (or the pseudogene TRBV3-2) and TRBJ1-2, with D tentatively TRBD1 (6 bases). Trimming took 0 bases from V and 11 from J, leaving 16 bases between them. CDR1 is LGHDT, CDR2 YNNKEL, per germline (reference sequence). The CDR3 runs to 14 residues. The CDR3 bases are TGTGCCAGCAGCCAAGAGATGGTGGGACAAACTTACACCTTC. Translated, it gives CASSQEMVGQTYTF.

The rearrangement links TRBV6-5 to TRBJ2-7; D gene uncertain. From germline, CDR1 is MNHEY and CDR2 SVGAGI. The CDR3 is 12 residues long. The germline V and J ends were trimmed by 5 bases and 6 bases, with 11 bases remaining between them. The CDR3 loop is CASSPSFLEQYF. CDR3 sequence (DNA): TGTGCCAGCAGTCCTTCCTTCCTCGAGCAGTACTTC.

The CDR3 here is CASSSDRWGTEAFF. CDR3 coding DNA: TGTGCCAGCAGCTCGGACAGGTGGGGCACTGAAGCTTTCTTT. The chain recombines TRBV3-1 (or the pseudogene TRBV3-2) with TRBJ1-1; 7 bases align to TRBD1. CDR1 is LGHDT, CDR2 YNNKEL, per germline (reference sequence). The trim removed 5 bases at V and 4 bases at J, leaving 7 bases unmatched. There are 14 residues in the CDR3.

The rearrangement joins TRBV5-1 to TRBJ1-4; 10 bases agree with TRBD1. The CDR3 runs to 16 residues. V trimming: 0 bases; J trimming: 7 bases; junction bases outside the gene matches: 6. Germline loops: CDR1 SGHRS, CDR2 YFSETQ. The CDR3, as DNA: TGCGCCAGCAGCTTGGGCGGGACAGGGGCGACTGAAAAACTGTTTTTT. Translated, it gives CASSLGGTGATEKLFF.

This chain links TRBV19 with TRBJ2-7; TRBD2 matches at 10 bases. The CDR3 has 16 amino acids. V was clipped by 5 bases and J by 3 bases; unmatched bases: 10. Germline V gene lookup returns CDR1 LNHDA and CDR2 SQIVND (reference sequence). The CDR3: CASSPTLAGGNYEQYF. The CDR3 DNA follows: TGTGCCAGTAGTCCGACCTTAGCGGGGGGAAACTACGAGCAGTACTTC.

V and J are TRBV19 and TRBJ2-6; D is unresolved. Trimming stripped 3 bases from V and 0 bases from J, with 6 bases between. Germline V gene lookup returns CDR1 LNHDA and CDR2 SQIVND (reference sequence). CDR3 length equals 15 residues. The chain's CDR3 is CASSIASSGANVLTF. The CDR3 coding sequence is TGTGCCAGTAGTATTGCGAGCTCTGGGGCCAACGTCCTGACTTTC.

The V gene is TRBV7-9, the J gene TRBJ1-5, with no clear D. Germline CDR1 SEHNR, CDR2 FQNEAQ (reference sequence). V was shortened by 1 base and J by 4 bases, with 8 bases between the two germline ends. The CDR3 has 14 residues. The chain's CDR3 is CASSLVAENQPQHF. The CDR3 DNA reads TGTGCCAGCAGCTTAGTTGCCGAGAATCAGCCCCAGCATTTT.

This chain joins TRBV3-1 (or the pseudogene TRBV3-2) and TRBJ2-3, with D maybe TRBD1 (6 bases). Trimming shortened V by 3 bases and J by 4 bases, and 20 bases separated the two germline ends. Germline CDR1 reads LGHDT; CDR2 reads YNNKEL (reference sequence). CDR3 size: 17 residues. CDR3 in DNA: TGTGCCAGCAGCCACTTAACCGGGACAAATAAGGCAGATACGCAGTATTTT. Protein sequence: CASSHLTGTNKADTQYF.

The J gene is TRBJ2-7, the V gene TRBV5-1, with 15 bases identical to TRBD2. The V segment lost 3 bases and the J segment 5 bases; nucleotides outside the gene matches: 6. CDR3 length: 16 residues. Germline V gene sequence: CDR1 SGHRS, CDR2 YFSETQ. The CDR3 here is CASSYGLAGGLHEQYF. CDR3 DNA sequence: TGCGCCAGCAGCTACGGACTAGCGGGGGGGCTCCACGAGCAGTACTTC.

The chain has TRBV4-2 and TRBJ2-7, with 7 bases identical to TRBD2. The CDR3 is made up of 16 amino acids. V was clipped by 1 base and J by 4 bases; unmatched bases: 10. The germline gives CDR1 LGHNA, CDR2 YNFKEQ. CDR3 sequence: CASSQVSRGGTYEQYF. The CDR3 coding sequence is TGTGCCAGCAGCCAAGTCTCTCGCGGGGGTACGTACGAGCAGTACTTC.

The chain combines TRBV6-5 with TRBJ2-5; a possible D gene is TRBD2 (5 bases). The CDR3 sequence is 13 residues long. V was pared by 10 bases and J by 5 bases, with 17 bases between. Germline assignment: CDR1 MNHEY and CDR2 SVGAGI. The CDR3 here is CAIGRGIGETQYF. The CDR3 nucleotides are TGTGCCATTGGGAGAGGTATTGGGGAGACCCAGTACTTC.

This chain connects TRBV4-1 to TRBJ2-7, with 9 bases fitting TRBD2. Germline V gives CDR1 MGHRA, CDR2 YSYEKL. V gave up 2 bases and J gave up 2 bases; unmatched junction bases: 4. The CDR3 length is 15 residues. CDR3 residues: CASSQTSGPTYEQYF. CDR3 in DNA: TGCGCCAGCAGCCAAACTAGCGGGCCCACCTACGAGCAGTACTTC.

The chain employs TRBV6-5 and TRBJ1-2, with 9 bases matching TRBD1. The junction had 8 bases not matched to a gene; V was cut back by 6 bases and J by 3 bases. Germline V gene data show CDR1 as MNHEY and CDR2 as SVGAGI. The CDR3 runs to 15 residues. For the CDR3, the DNA is TGTGCCAGCAGACTGGGGGACAGGGTATACTATGGCTACACCTTC. Translated: CASRLGDRVYYGYTF.

The chain recombines TRBV19 with TRBJ1-2; 11 positions match TRBD1. The V and J ends lost 2 bases and 7 bases, in that order; junction bases with no gene match: 6. CDR1 and CDR2 from the germline V gene are LNHDA and SQIVND (reference sequence). This CDR3 is 15 amino acids long. In nucleotides, the CDR3 is TGTGCCAGTAGTATATCTCCGGGACAGGGGGTTGGCTACACCTTC. Its protein product is CASSISPGQGVGYTF.

This chain connects TRBV11-2 to TRBJ2-3; D is possibly TRBD1 (5 bases). The V gene lost 3 bases and the J gene lost 9 bases, with 16 bases spanning the gap. The germline gives CDR1 SGHAT, CDR2 FQNNGV. The CDR3 length is 14 residues. DNA of the CDR3: TGTGCCAGCAGCTTCCCGGGCAGGGCCAGCACGCAGTATTTT. It translates to CASSFPGRASTQYF.